The clone carrying this TCR beta chain was observed many times. These data come from a study of metastatic and nonmetastatic thyroid tumors. Study at large: Across peripheral blood and tumor or nodule tissue samples taken from malignant and benign thyroid patients, the repertoires were compared with one another.

In the authors' methods: Clinicopathological groups of papillary thyroid cancer showed CDR3 differences that were used to build a distant-metastasis classifier. Using MiXCR, TCRdb reanalyzed the PCR reads. The V and J calls shown here were made by TCRdb, not taken from the authors' results. The sample lists roughly 25,000 clones, about 15% occurring once. Germline V gene data show CDR1 as LGHNA and CDR2 as YSLEER. Trimming left V 0 bases short and J 2 bases short, with 15 bases between. The CDR3 is 17 residues long. No treatment of any kind had been given to any patient before thyroid surgery. The TCR was taken from a female donor with papillary thyroid cancer or a benign thyroid nodule (not recorded which). Some clones in this sample may be carry-over from other donors' samples. The chain has TRBV4-3 and TRBJ2-3; D may match TRBD1 or TRBD2 (5 bases each). Sequencing input: blood. CDR3 DNA: TGCGCCAGCAGCCAAGAACCGCGTCAGGGACCCACAGATACGCAGTATTTT. This codes for CASSQEPRQGPTDTQYF.